This T cell receptor (beta chain) stems from a study of blood T cell repertoires in COVID-19. Study-wide background: Acute-phase and convalescent COVID-19 samples originated in the United States, Italy and Spain. Sources were T cells, B-cell-depleted T cells, or PBMCs; the material itself was cDNA or gDNA.

Per the authors' pipeline: Amplifying reference gene primers gave estimates of nucleated cell counts. Clones were sequenced by immunoSEQ multiplex PCR, and TCRdb holds only the in-frame ones, with some missing. That table gives V, J and clone size, and the DNA gave D and trimming. The sample contains over 90,000 clones, 65% to 85% of which appear only once. The TCR comes from an older man with active or convalescent COVID-19. Input material: peripheral blood.

CDR3 protein: CASSETARRREQYF. CDR3 sequence (DNA): TGTGCCAGCAGTGAAACAGCCCGACGAAGGGAGCAGTACTTC. The gene calls are TRBV6-1 and TRBJ2-7, with D unclear. The CDR3 has 14 amino acids. The ends were cut back, 2 bases at V and 7 bases at J, with 15 bases in the middle. Germline V gene lookup returns CDR1 MNHNS and CDR2 SASEGT.